These T cell receptor beta chains were read from a single sample in a study of blood T cell repertoires in COVID-19. Measured with immunoSEQ multiplex PCR; TCRdb has only the in-frame clones, and not every one. The data show about 310,000 clones, with around 84% seen just once and 1.5% to 2% held by the top ten. What was sequenced was PBMCs or T cells enriched from blood (not recorded which). The source of these receptors is a woman in her thirties who had been exposed to COVID-19. Each CDR3 is given with its conserved first and last residue. Fields, in order: J gene, D gene, clone size, V gene, CDR3 protein, CDR3 DNA. A D gene is named only where the DNA matches it firmly. Rows give clone size only sometimes, using once, few, many, or a class for an expanded clone.

J gene: TRBJ1-2
D gene: -
clone size: once
V gene: TRBV2
CDR3 protein: CASSETAGSYGYTF
CDR3 DNA: TGTGCCAGCAGTGAAACGGCGGGGAGTTATGGCTACACCTTC

J gene: TRBJ1-4
D gene: TRBD1
clone size: -
V gene: TRBV6-5
CDR3 protein: CASKTSGGPNEKLFF
CDR3 DNA: TGTGCCAGCAAAACTTCAGGGGGTCCTAATGAAAAACTGTTTTTT

J gene: TRBJ2-7
D gene: TRBD1
clone size: -
V gene: TRBV20-1
CDR3 protein: CSAMGQGQYF
CDR3 DNA: TGCAGTGCTATGGGACAGGGACAGTACTTC

J gene: TRBJ2-7
D gene: -
clone size: -
V gene: TRBV28
CDR3 protein: CASSSIYEQYF
CDR3 DNA: TGTGCCAGCAGTTCCATTTACGAGCAGTACTTC

J gene: TRBJ1-2
D gene: -
clone size: -
V gene: TRBV18
CDR3 protein: CASSPREGLHYGYTF
CDR3 DNA: TGTGCCAGCTCACCACGGGAGGGCCTCCACTATGGCTACACCTTC

J gene: TRBJ2-1
D gene: TRBD2
clone size: -
V gene: TRBV4-1
CDR3 protein: CASSQNLAGGPNEQFF
CDR3 DNA: TGCGCCAGCAGCCAAAATCTAGCGGGGGGGCCGAATGAGCAGTTCTTC

J gene: TRBJ2-3
D gene: TRBD1
clone size: few
V gene: TRBV27
CDR3 protein: CASRPLDRGTDTQYF
CDR3 DNA: TGTGCCAGCAGACCCTTGGACAGGGGAACAGATACGCAGTATTTT

J gene: TRBJ2-7
D gene: -
clone size: -
V gene: TRBV30
CDR3 protein: CAWRGGTGTIAYEQYF
CDR3 DNA: TGTGCCTGGAGGGGAGGTACCGGGACGATAGCCTACGAGCAGTACTTC

J gene: TRBJ1-2
D gene: TRBD1
clone size: -
V gene: TRBV28
CDR3 protein: CASSSGTGGGFNYGYTF
CDR3 DNA: TGTGCCAGCAGTTCTGGGACAGGGGGCGGGTTTAACTATGGCTACACCTTC

J gene: TRBJ1-1
D gene: TRBD1
clone size: -
V gene: TRBV19
CDR3 protein: CASSLGQGISSEAFF
CDR3 DNA: TGTGCCAGTAGTCTGGGACAGGGTATAAGCAGTGAAGCTTTCTTT

J gene: TRBJ2-7
D gene: -
clone size: once
V gene: TRBV6-5
CDR3 protein: CASSYSRWGEREQYF
CDR3 DNA: TGTGCCAGCAGTTACTCGAGGTGGGGGGAAAGGGAGCAGTACTTC

J gene: TRBJ1-2
D gene: TRBD1
clone size: -
V gene: TRBV28
CDR3 protein: CASNRGPKNYGYTF
CDR3 DNA: TGTGCCAGCAACAGGGGACCCAAAAACTATGGCTACACCTTC

J gene: TRBJ1-2
D gene: -
clone size: -
V gene: TRBV19
CDR3 protein: CASSIKVSGDGYTF
CDR3 DNA: TGTGCCAGTAGTATTAAAGTTTCAGGTGATGGCTACACCTTC

J gene: TRBJ2-4
D gene: TRBD1
clone size: -
V gene: TRBV19
CDR3 protein: CASSIVQWTGGKNIQYF
CDR3 DNA: TGTGCCAGTAGTATAGTTCAGTGGACAGGGGGCAAAAACATTCAGTACTTC

J gene: TRBJ2-7
D gene: TRBD1
clone size: -
V gene: TRBV5-1
CDR3 protein: CASSLESTQGIYEQYF
CDR3 DNA: TGCGCCAGCAGCTTGGAGTCGACACAGGGGATCTACGAGCAGTACTTC

J gene: TRBJ2-1
D gene: -
clone size: -
V gene: TRBV28
CDR3 protein: CASSPAGQPDNEQFF
CDR3 DNA: TGTGCCAGCAGTCCGGCTGGACAGCCTGACAATGAGCAGTTCTTC

J gene: TRBJ2-7
D gene: -
clone size: once
V gene: TRBV5-1
CDR3 protein: CASSAPRDKISYEQYF
CDR3 DNA: TGCGCCAGCAGCGCCCCTAGGGACAAGATCTCCTACGAGCAGTACTTC

J gene: TRBJ1-1
D gene: -
clone size: -
V gene: TRBV28
CDR3 protein: CASSPAGNTEAFF
CDR3 DNA: TGTGCCAGCAGTCCCGCAGGGAACACTGAAGCTTTCTTT

J gene: TRBJ1-1
D gene: TRBD1
clone size: -
V gene: TRBV7-9
CDR3 protein: CASSSPLGDRGMDTEAFF
CDR3 DNA: TGTGCCAGCAGCTCCCCGCTCGGGGACAGGGGAATGGACACTGAAGCTTTCTTT

J gene: TRBJ2-5
D gene: TRBD1
clone size: -
V gene: TRBV7-6
CDR3 protein: CASSERQGVWQETQYF
CDR3 DNA: TGTGCCAGCAGCGAGCGACAGGGGGTTTGGCAAGAGACCCAGTACTTC

J gene: TRBJ1-2
D gene: -
clone size: -
V gene: TRBV27
CDR3 protein: CASSSDTSVGGYTF
CDR3 DNA: TGTGCCAGCAGTTCAGACACATCAGTAGGAGGCTACACCTTC

J gene: TRBJ2-1
D gene: TRBD2
clone size: -
V gene: TRBV4-2
CDR3 protein: CASSQRGLAGVPLEQFF
CDR3 DNA: TGTGCCAGCAGCCAACGCGGACTAGCGGGAGTCCCCCTTGAGCAGTTCTTC

J gene: TRBJ2-1
D gene: -
clone size: -
V gene: TRBV6-1
CDR3 protein: CASSEVFGRGLRNEQFF
CDR3 DNA: TGTGCCAGCAGTGAAGTTTTCGGCAGGGGATTGAGGAATGAGCAGTTCTTC

J gene: TRBJ1-2
D gene: TRBD1
clone size: -
V gene: TRBV2
CDR3 protein: CASRGTANYGYTF
CDR3 DNA: TGTGCCAGCAGGGGGACAGCAAACTATGGCTACACCTTC

J gene: TRBJ2-7
D gene: TRBD1
clone size: -
V gene: TRBV5-1
CDR3 protein: CASSLGGQGHEQYF
CDR3 DNA: TGCGCCAGCAGCTTGGGGGGACAGGGCCACGAGCAGTACTTC

J gene: TRBJ1-3
D gene: -
clone size: once
V gene: TRBV5-1
CDR3 protein: CASSPSGGASGNTIYF
CDR3 DNA: TGCGCCAGCAGCCCCTCGGGGGGGGCGTCTGGAAACACCATATATTTT

J gene: TRBJ1-2
D gene: -
clone size: -
V gene: TRBV24-1
CDR3 protein: CATSDLRDGYTF
CDR3 DNA: TGTGCCACCAGTGATTTACGAGATGGCTACACCTTC

J gene: TRBJ1-5
D gene: -
clone size: -
V gene: TRBV5-5
CDR3 protein: CASSLGGRGNQPQHF
CDR3 DNA: TGTGCCAGCAGCTTGGGGGGGCGAGGCAATCAGCCCCAGCATTTT

J gene: TRBJ2-5
D gene: -
clone size: -
V gene: TRBV3-1/TRBV3-2
CDR3 protein: CASSQRSGGIRLETQYF
CDR3 DNA: TGTGCCAGCAGCCAACGCTCTGGCGGGATTAGATTAGAGACCCAGTACTTC

J gene: TRBJ1-4
D gene: TRBD1
clone size: -
V gene: TRBV9
CDR3 protein: CASSLAGQGFNEKLFF
CDR3 DNA: TGTGCCAGCAGCCTTGCTGGACAGGGGTTTAATGAAAAACTGTTTTTT

J gene: TRBJ1-5
D gene: -
clone size: -
V gene: TRBV7-2
CDR3 protein: CASSLESSQPQHF
CDR3 DNA: TGTGCCAGCAGCTTAGAATCTTCTCAGCCCCAGCATTTT

J gene: TRBJ2-7
D gene: -
clone size: once
V gene: TRBV7-9
CDR3 protein: CASSLVGQGAF
CDR3 DNA: -

J gene: TRBJ1-5
D gene: -
clone size: -
V gene: TRBV5-1
CDR3 protein: CASSLKSRTEYSNQPQHF
CDR3 DNA: TGCGCCAGCAGCTTAAAGAGTCGGACAGAGTATAGCAATCAGCCCCAGCATTTT

J gene: TRBJ1-2
D gene: TRBD1
clone size: few
V gene: TRBV5-1
CDR3 protein: CASSLARTGIYGYTF
CDR3 DNA: TGCGCCAGCAGCTTGGCCAGGACAGGTATATATGGCTACACCTTC

J gene: TRBJ1-1
D gene: -
clone size: -
V gene: TRBV28
CDR3 protein: CASSPGFEAFF
CDR3 DNA: TGTGCCAGCAGTCCAGGCTTCGAAGCTTTCTTT

J gene: TRBJ1-5
D gene: -
clone size: -
V gene: TRBV18
CDR3 protein: CASSERFNQPQHF
CDR3 DNA: TGTGCCAGCTCAGAACGGTTCAATCAGCCCCAGCATTTT

J gene: TRBJ2-7
D gene: TRBD1
clone size: -
V gene: TRBV4-1
CDR3 protein: CASSQETGAHYEQYF
CDR3 DNA: TGCGCCAGCAGCCAAGAGACAGGGGCCCACTACGAGCAGTACTTC

J gene: TRBJ1-1
D gene: TRBD1
clone size: -
V gene: TRBV7-8
CDR3 protein: CASSRTSGQGRTEAFF
CDR3 DNA: TGTGCCAGCAGCCGAACAAGCGGACAGGGTCGGACTGAAGCTTTCTTT

J gene: TRBJ1-2
D gene: -
clone size: -
V gene: TRBV7-9
CDR3 protein: CASSPPGHIKYGYTF
CDR3 DNA: TGTGCCAGCAGCCCACCGGGACACATAAAGTATGGCTACACCTTC

J gene: TRBJ1-5
D gene: -
clone size: once
V gene: TRBV7-2
CDR3 protein: CASSLVEGDQPQHF
CDR3 DNA: TGTGCCAGCAGCTTAGTCGAGGGGGATCAGCCCCAGCATTTT

J gene: TRBJ1-2
D gene: TRBD1
clone size: -
V gene: TRBV10-3
CDR3 protein: CAISAGQGAANYGYTF
CDR3 DNA: TGTGCCATCAGCGCCGGCCAGGGGGCGGCTAACTATGGCTACACCTTC

J gene: TRBJ1-1
D gene: -
clone size: -
V gene: TRBV30
CDR3 protein: CAWSEGGWTEAFF
CDR3 DNA: TGTGCCTGGAGTGAGGGCGGGTGGACTGAAGCTTTCTTT

J gene: TRBJ1-2
D gene: -
clone size: -
V gene: TRBV2
CDR3 protein: CASSEDRLNYGYTF
CDR3 DNA: TGTGCCAGCAGTGAGGACAGACTTAACTATGGCTACACCTTC

J gene: TRBJ1-5
D gene: TRBD1
clone size: -
V gene: TRBV6-1
CDR3 protein: CASSEGTGVWEPQHF
CDR3 DNA: TGTGCCAGCAGTGAAGGGACAGGTGTTTGGGAGCCCCAGCATTTT

J gene: TRBJ2-7
D gene: TRBD2
clone size: -
V gene: TRBV20-1
CDR3 protein: CSASTGTSGGVYEQYF
CDR3 DNA: TGCAGTGCTAGTACCGGGACTAGCGGGGGGGTATACGAGCAGTACTTC

J gene: TRBJ2-7
D gene: -
clone size: -
V gene: TRBV11-2
CDR3 protein: CASSTGTPGEQYF
CDR3 DNA: TGTGCCAGCTCGACAGGGACTCCTGGGGAGCAGTACTTC

J gene: TRBJ2-5
D gene: -
clone size: few
V gene: TRBV7-7
CDR3 protein: CASSLVPGGLQETQYF
CDR3 DNA: TGTGCTAGCAGCTTAGTTCCAGGAGGGTTGCAGGAGACCCAGTACTTC

J gene: TRBJ1-2
D gene: -
clone size: -
V gene: TRBV19
CDR3 protein: CASRGDYGYTF
CDR3 DNA: TGTGCCAGTCGGGGAGACTATGGCTACACCTTC